The T cell receptor (beta chain) under discussion was sequenced for a study of T cell responses to AZD1222 COVID-19 vaccine. Produced via immunoSEQ multiplex PCR; TCRdb's table is partial and in-frame only. Of approximately 120,000 clones in the sample, more than 70% are singletons; the top ten hold around 4%. Analysis merged second doses at about 4 or about 12 weeks. In germline, CDR1 is SQVTM, CDR2 ANQGSEA. The V end lost 4 bases, the J end lost 7 bases, and 17 bases lay between the germline ends. The CDR3 is 13 residues long. This chain links TRBV29-1 with TRBJ2-7, with D unresolved. The clonotype was recovered from an adult who received the AZD1222 COVID-19 vaccine. The sequencing used peripheral blood, collected 28 days after the second AZD1222 dose. The CDR3 region is CSVVIPRRWEQYF. The DNA of the CDR3 is TGCAGCGTTGTAATCCCTCGTCGGTGGGAGCAGTACTTC.